The subject of this entry is one TCR beta chain. The CDR3 is 14 amino acids. The ends were cut back, 2 bases at V and 4 bases at J, with 9 bases in the middle. Germline V gene sequence: CDR1 SNHLY, CDR2 FYNNEI. The sample is drawn from a study of blood T cell repertoires in COVID-19. On the study more broadly: COVID-19 samples, acute and convalescent, were from the United States, Italy and Spain. T cells, B-cell-depleted T cells, or PBMCs supplied cDNA or gDNA.

Participants came from some 26 US areas, aged about 18 to 100 years. Cohorts were based on clinical histories the participants reported. The method was immunoSEQ multiplex PCR; TCRdb's version includes in-frame clones alone and lacks a portion of them. Here the sample spans about 220,000 clones, approximately 86% being singletons. The chain carries TRBV2 and TRBJ1-3; a weak D match, TRBD1 (6 bases). This TCR came from a woman aged 50 to 60 with acute COVID-19. The source material was PBMCs or T cells enriched from blood (not recorded which). The CDR3 here is CASSEQGKGNTIYF. In DNA, the CDR3 is TGTGCCAGCAGTGAACAGGGGAAAGGAAACACCATATATTTT. Full variable domain (outside the CDR3, taken from reference TRBV2 and TRBJ1-3): EPEVTQTPSHQVTQMGQEVILRCVPISNHLYFYWYRQILGQKVEFLVSFYNNEISEKSEIFDDQFSVERPDGSNFTLKIRSTKLEDSAMYFCASSEQGKGNTIYFGEGSWLTVV.